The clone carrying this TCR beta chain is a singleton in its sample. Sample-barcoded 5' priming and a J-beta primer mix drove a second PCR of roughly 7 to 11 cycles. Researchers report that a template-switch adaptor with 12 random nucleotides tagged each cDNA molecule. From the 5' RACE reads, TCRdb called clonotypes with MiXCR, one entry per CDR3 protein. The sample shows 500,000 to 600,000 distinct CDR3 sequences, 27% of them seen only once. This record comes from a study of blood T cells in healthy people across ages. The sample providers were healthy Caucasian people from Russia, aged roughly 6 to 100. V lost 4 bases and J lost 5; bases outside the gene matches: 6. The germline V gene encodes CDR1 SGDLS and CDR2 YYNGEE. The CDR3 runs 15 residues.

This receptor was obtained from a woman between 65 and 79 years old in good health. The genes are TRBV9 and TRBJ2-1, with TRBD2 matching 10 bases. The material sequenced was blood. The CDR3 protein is CASSYSGGPHNEQFF. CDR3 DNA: TGTGCCAGCAGCTATAGCGGGGGGCCGCACAATGAGCAGTTCTTC. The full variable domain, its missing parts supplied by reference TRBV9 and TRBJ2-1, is DSGVTQTPKHLITATGQRVTLRCSPRSGDLSVYWYQQSLDQGLQFLIQYYNGEERAKGNILERFSAQQFPDLHSELNLSSLELGDSALYFCASSYSGGPHNEQFFGPGTRLTVL.